The clone carrying this TCR beta chain was seen a handful of times. The antigen is unknown. The sample belongs to a study of naive and memory T cell subsets. Both TRBC1 and TRBC2 were covered by a beta constant-region primer of two equimolar oligonucleotides. Four rounds of PCR amplified the ligated cDNA using nested alpha and beta constant-region primers plus SP2. TCRdb ran MiXCR on the UMI-ligation and nested PCR reads and lists one entry per CDR3 protein. The table has about 80,000 distinct CDR3 sequences, less than 15% seen once. Cells stained for CD3, CD4, CD8, CD45RA, CD27 and viability were sorted into four CD45RA/CD27 subsets. Whole-study findings and limits: Between naive and memory subsets, TCR abundance power law exponents differed. Clonotypes here are unpaired alpha or beta chain sequences.

This CDR3 has 11 residues. Trimming stripped 6 bases from V and 12 bases from J, with 12 bases between. Sequencing was carried out using central memory CD4+ T cells from blood. The sequence derives from a human donor in good health. V gene TRBV12-3 or TRBV12-4 combines with J gene TRBJ2-1; D unresolved. CDR3 sequence reads: CASSPKSRQFF. For the CDR3, the DNA is TGTGCCAGCAGCCCTAAGTCCCGGCAGTTCTTC.